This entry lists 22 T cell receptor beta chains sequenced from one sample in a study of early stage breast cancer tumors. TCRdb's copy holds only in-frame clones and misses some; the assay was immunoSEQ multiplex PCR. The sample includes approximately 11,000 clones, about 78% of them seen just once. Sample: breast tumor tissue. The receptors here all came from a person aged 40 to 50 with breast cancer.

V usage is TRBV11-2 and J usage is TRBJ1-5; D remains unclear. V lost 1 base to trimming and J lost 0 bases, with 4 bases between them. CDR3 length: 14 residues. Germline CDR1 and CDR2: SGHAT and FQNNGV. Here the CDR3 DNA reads TGTGCCAGCAGCTTAGGCTATAGCAATCAGCCCCAGCATTTT. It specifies CASSLGYSNQPQHF.

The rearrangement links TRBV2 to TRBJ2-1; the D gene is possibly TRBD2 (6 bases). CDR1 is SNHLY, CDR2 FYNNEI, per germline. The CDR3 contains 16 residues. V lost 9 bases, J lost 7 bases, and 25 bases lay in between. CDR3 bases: TGTGCCAGTAAATCCAGATTCGGGGCGGGAAAGAATGAGCAGTTCTTC. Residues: CASKSRFGAGKNEQFF.

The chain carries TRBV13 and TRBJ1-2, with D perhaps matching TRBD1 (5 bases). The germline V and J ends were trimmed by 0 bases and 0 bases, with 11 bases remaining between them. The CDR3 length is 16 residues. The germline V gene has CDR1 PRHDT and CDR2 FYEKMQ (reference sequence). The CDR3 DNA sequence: TGTGCCAGCAGCTTAGGAGGGGCAGCACCTAACTATGGCTACACCTTC. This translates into CASSLGGAAPNYGYTF.

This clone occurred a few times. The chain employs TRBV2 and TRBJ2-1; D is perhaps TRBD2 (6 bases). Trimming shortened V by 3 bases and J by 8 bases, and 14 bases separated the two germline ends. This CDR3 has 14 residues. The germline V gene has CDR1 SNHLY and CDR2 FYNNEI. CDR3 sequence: CASSERRGEDEQFF. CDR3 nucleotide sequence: TGTGCCAGCAGTGAGAGGCGGGGTGAGGATGAGCAGTTCTTC.

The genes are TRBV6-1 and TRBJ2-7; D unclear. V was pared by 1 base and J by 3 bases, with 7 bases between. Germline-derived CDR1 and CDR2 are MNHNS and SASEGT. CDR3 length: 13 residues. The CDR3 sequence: CASSEERDYEQYF. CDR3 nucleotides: TGTGCCAGCAGTGAAGAAAGAGACTACGAGCAGTACTTC.

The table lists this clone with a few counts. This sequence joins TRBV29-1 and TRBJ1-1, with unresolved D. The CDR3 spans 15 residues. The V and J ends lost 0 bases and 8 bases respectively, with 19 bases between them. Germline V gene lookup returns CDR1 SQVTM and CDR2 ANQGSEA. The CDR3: CSVEDLGYMNTEAFF. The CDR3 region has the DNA TGCAGCGTTGAAGATCTCGGGTACATGAATACGGAAGCTTTCTTT. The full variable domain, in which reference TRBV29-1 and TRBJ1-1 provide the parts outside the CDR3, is SAVISQKPSRDICQRGTSLTIQCQVDSQVTMMFWYRQQPGQSLTLIATANQGSEATYESGFVIDKFPISRPNLTFSTLTVSNMSPEDSSIYLCSVEDLGYMNTEAFFGQGTRLTVV.

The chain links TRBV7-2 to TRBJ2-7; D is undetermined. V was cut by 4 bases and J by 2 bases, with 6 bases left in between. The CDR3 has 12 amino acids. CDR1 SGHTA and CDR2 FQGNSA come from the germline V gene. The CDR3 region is CASSSLTYEQYF. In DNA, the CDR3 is TGTGCCAGCAGCTCACTGACCTACGAGCAGTACTTC.

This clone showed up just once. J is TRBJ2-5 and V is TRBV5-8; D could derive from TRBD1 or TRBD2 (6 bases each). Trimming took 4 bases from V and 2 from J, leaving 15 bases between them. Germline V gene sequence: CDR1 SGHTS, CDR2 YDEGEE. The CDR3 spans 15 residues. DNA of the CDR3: TGTGCCAGCAGCCACACACTAGGGGGGCAAGAGACCCAGTACTTC. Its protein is CASSHTLGGQETQYF.

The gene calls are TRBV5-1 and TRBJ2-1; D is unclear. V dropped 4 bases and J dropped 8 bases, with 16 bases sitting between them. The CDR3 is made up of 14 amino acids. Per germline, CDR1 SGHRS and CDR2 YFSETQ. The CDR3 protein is CASSVSSQLHEQFF. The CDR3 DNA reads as TGCGCCAGCAGCGTTTCTAGTCAGCTTCATGAGCAGTTCTTC. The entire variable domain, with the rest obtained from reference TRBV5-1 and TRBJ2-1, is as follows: KAGVTQTPRYLIKTRGQQVTLSCSPISGHRSVSWYQQTPGQGLQFLFEYFSETQRNKGNFPGRFSGRQFSNSRSEMNVSTLELGDSALYLCASSVSSQLHEQFFGPGTRLTVL.

The CDR3 coding sequence is TGTGCCAGCACCCCCAGGGTGGGCCGCCCCTCTGGTGAGCAGTACTTC. Protein: CASTPRVGRPSGEQYF. The rearrangement joins TRBV5-8 to TRBJ2-7, with a possible D match to TRBD1 (5 bases). The CDR3 sequence is 16 residues long. V gave up 6 bases and J gave up 7 bases, with 26 bases separating them. Per the germline V gene, CDR1 is SGHTS and CDR2 is YDEGEE.

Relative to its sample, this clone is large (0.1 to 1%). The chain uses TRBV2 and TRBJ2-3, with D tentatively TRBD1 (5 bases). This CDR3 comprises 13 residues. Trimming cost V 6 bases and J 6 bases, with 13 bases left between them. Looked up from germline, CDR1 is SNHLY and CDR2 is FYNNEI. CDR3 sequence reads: CASSHGHFDTQYF. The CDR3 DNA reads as TGTGCCAGCAGCCACGGACACTTCGATACGCAGTATTTT.

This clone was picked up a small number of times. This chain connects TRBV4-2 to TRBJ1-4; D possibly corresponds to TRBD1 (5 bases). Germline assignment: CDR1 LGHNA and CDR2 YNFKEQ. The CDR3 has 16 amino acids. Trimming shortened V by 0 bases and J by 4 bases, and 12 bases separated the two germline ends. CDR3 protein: CASSQDLQGVNEKLFF. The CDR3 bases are TGTGCCAGCAGCCAAGATCTCCAGGGCGTTAATGAAAAACTGTTTTTT.

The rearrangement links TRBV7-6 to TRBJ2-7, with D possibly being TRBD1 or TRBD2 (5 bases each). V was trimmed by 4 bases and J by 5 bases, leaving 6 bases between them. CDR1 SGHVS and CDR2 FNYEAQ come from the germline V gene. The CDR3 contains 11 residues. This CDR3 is CASSSGHEQYF. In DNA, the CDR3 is TGTGCCAGCAGCTCGGGACACGAGCAGTACTTC.

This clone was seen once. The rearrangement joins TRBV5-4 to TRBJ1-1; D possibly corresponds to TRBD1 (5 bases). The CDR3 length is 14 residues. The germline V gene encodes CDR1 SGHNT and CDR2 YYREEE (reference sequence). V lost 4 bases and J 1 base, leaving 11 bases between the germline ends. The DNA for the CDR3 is TGTGCCAGCAGCCCGCCTGACAGGAACACTGAAGCTTTCTTT. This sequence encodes CASSPPDRNTEAFF.

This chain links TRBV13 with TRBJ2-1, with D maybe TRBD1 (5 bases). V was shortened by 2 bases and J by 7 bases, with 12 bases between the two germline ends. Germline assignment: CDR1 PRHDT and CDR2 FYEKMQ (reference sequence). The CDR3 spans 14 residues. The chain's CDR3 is CASSLRQGKNEQFF. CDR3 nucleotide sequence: TGTGCCAGCAGCTTAAGGCAGGGAAAGAATGAGCAGTTCTTC.

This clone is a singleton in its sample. CDR3 nucleotides: TGCGCCAGCAGTCCCGGAGCAACTAATGAAAAACTGTTTTTT. Encoded protein: CASSPGATNEKLFF. The genes are TRBV5-1 and TRBJ1-4; D is undetermined. The CDR3 contains 14 residues. The germline V and J ends were trimmed by 5 bases and 0 bases, with 8 bases remaining between them. Germline CDR1 is SGHRS and CDR2 is YFSETQ. The variable domain in full, completed from reference TRBV5-1 and TRBJ1-4, reads KAGVTQTPRYLIKTRGQQVTLSCSPISGHRSVSWYQQTPGQGLQFLFEYFSETQRNKGNFPGRFSGRQFSNSRSEMNVSTLELGDSALYLCASSPGATNEKLFFGSGTQLSVL.

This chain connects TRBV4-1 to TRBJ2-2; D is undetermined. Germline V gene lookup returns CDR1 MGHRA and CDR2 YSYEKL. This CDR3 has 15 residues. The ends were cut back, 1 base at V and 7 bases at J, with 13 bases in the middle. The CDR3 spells CASSQGATMGGELFF. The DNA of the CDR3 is TGCGCCAGCAGCCAAGGGGCCACAATGGGCGGGGAGCTGTTTTTT.

CDR3 in amino acids: CASSPAGSSYEQYF. In nucleotides, the CDR3 is TGTGCCAGTAGTCCCGCAGGGAGCTCCTACGAGCAGTACTTC. The chain employs TRBV19 and TRBJ2-7, with D possibly called TRBD1 or TRBD2 (5 bases each). This CDR3 contains 14 residues. The germline V gene encodes CDR1 LNHDA and CDR2 SQIVND (reference sequence). Trimming removed 5 bases at V and 0 bases at J, with 11 bases between.

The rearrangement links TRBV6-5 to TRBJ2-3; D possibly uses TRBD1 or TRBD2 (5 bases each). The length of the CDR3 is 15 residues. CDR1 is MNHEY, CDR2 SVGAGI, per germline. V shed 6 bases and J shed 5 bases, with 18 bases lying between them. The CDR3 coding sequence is TGTGCCAGCAGCCGTAGGGGACGGAGAAAAGATACGCAGTATTTT. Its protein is CASSRRGRRKDTQYF.

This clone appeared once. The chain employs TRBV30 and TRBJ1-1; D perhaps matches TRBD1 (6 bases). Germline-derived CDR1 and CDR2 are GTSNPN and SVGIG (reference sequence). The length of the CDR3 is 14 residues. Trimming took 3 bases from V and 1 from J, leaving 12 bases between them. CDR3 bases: TGTGCCTGGAGGAGGGGGACTGGGAACACTGAAGCTTTCTTT. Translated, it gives CAWRRGTGNTEAFF.

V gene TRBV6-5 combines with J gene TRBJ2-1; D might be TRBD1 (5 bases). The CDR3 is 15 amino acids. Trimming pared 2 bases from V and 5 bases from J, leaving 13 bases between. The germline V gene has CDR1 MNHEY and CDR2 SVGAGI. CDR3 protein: CASSYGAGSHNEQFF. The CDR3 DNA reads TGTGCCAGCAGTTACGGGGCAGGGTCGCACAATGAGCAGTTCTTC.

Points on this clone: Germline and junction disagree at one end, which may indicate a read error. CDR3 in DNA: TGTGCCATTAGTGGGCAGGGGTCCAACACCGGGGAGCTGTTTTTT. It yields the protein CAISGQGSNTGELFF. The chain joins TRBV10-3 to TRBJ2-2; possibly TRBD1 for D (6 bases). The CDR3 loop spans 15 amino acids. Germline-derived CDR1 and CDR2 are ENHRY and SYGVKD.